In its sample, the clone carrying this TCR beta chain was seen a few times. In germline, CDR1 is DFQATT, CDR2 SNEGSKA (reference sequence). CDR3 size: 15 residues. Trimming stripped 2 bases from V and 4 bases from J, with 18 bases between. These data belong to a study of human T cells and chemical hapten exposure. Via MiXCR, TCRdb re-called the RACE reads, giving one row per CDR3 protein. This table holds 350,000 to 400,000 distinct CDR3 sequences, 4% to 6% found once. This sample's time point: pre-sensitization, week 0. Treatment here: therapeutic diphenylcyclopropenone sensitization with weekly scalp DPC.

The material sequenced was whole blood, taken in connection with sensitization to the hapten diphenylcyclopropenone (DPC). This sequence originates from a woman aged 50 to 65 with alopecia areata. Some clones in this sample may be carry-over from other donors' samples. The chain uses TRBV20-1 and TRBJ2-7, with TRBD1 as a possible D gene (6 bases). CDR3 bases: TGCAGTGCTAGAATCGTCAGCGTGGGGGCTTACGAGCAGTACTTC. Translating gives CSARIVSVGAYEQYF.